The text below deals with one TCR beta chain. These data belong to a study of blood T cell repertoires in COVID-19. The CDR3 is made up of 15 amino acids. Losses at the gene ends were 4 bases for V and 4 bases for J; bases not matched to a gene: 8. Germline CDR1 is SGHRS and CDR2 is YFSETQ. TCRdb's table, derived via immunoSEQ multiplex PCR, lists solely in-frame clones and lacks some. Among 90,000 to 150,000 clones listed, 75% to 85% were seen once. Sequencing was performed on peripheral blood. V gene TRBV5-1 combines with J gene TRBJ1-1; 9 positions agree with TRBD1. The sequence derives from a human donor in a cohort sampled during active COVID-19. The chain's CDR3 is CASSPTGTGSTEAFF. DNA for the CDR3: TGCGCCAGCAGCCCTACAGGGACAGGGAGCACTGAAGCTTTCTTT.